The 16 T cell receptor beta chains given below trace back to one sample, sequenced in a study of CD8 T cells in Susac syndrome. The RNA, about 0.45 to 1 ug, was put through reverse transcription using random hexamers. TCRdb fed the immunoSEQ multiplex PCR reads into MiXCR, producing one record per CDR3 protein. In the table there are some 180,000 distinct CDR3 sequences, roughly nine tenths of which are singletons. The sequenced sample consisted of CD4+ T cells from PBMCs. All receptors come from a human donor with Susac syndrome.

This sequence joins TRBV3-1 and TRBJ2-5; no clear D gene. Germline V lookup: CDR1 LGHDT, CDR2 YNNKEL (reference sequence). The germline V and J ends were trimmed by 0 bases and 2 bases, with 7 bases remaining between them. The CDR3 has 14 amino acids. In DNA, the CDR3 is TGTGCCAGCAGCCAAGATACGATACAAGAGACCCAGTACTTC. This encodes CASSQDTIQETQYF.

The chain couples TRBV20-1 to TRBJ2-1, with 8 bases matching TRBD2. J was trimmed by 3 bases and V by 6 bases; bases with no gene match: 4. Germline V lookup: CDR1 DFQATT, CDR2 SNEGSKA (reference sequence). The length of the CDR3 is 13 residues. The CDR3 loop is CSAPGTSYNEQFF. As DNA, the CDR3 is TGCAGTGCCCCTGGGACTAGCTACAATGAGCAGTTCTTC.

V usage is TRBV18 and J usage is TRBJ1-2; a possible D gene is TRBD1 (5 bases). CDR3 length equals 12 residues. Germline V gives CDR1 KGHSH, CDR2 LQKENI. Trimming removed 2 bases from V and 8 bases from J, with 9 bases in between. The CDR3 reads CASSPSGQGYTF. As DNA, the CDR3 is TGTGCCAGCTCACCATCCGGACAAGGCTACACCTTC.

The CDR3 protein is CASSPEQSRNTEAFF. Here the CDR3 DNA reads TGTGCCAGCAGCCCCGAACAGAGCCGGAACACTGAAGCTTTCTTT. V and J are TRBV11-2 and TRBJ1-1, with D uncertain. This CDR3 has 15 residues. CDR1 is SGHAT and CDR2 is FQNNGV in the germline V gene. Trimming took off 5 bases at V and 1 base at J, with 14 bases between the two ends. Full variable domain (outside the CDR3, taken from reference TRBV11-2 and TRBJ1-1): EAGVAQSPRYKIIEKRQSVAFWCNPISGHATLYWYQQILGQGPKLLIQFQNNGVVDDSQLPKDRFSAERLKGVDSTLKIQPAKLEDSAVYLCASSPEQSRNTEAFFGQGTRLTVV.

This sequence joins TRBV10-3 and TRBJ1-6; tentative D call: TRBD1 (5 bases). The germline V gene has CDR1 ENHRY and CDR2 SYGVKD. This CDR3 contains 13 residues. V lost 5 bases and J lost 6, with 8 bases in between. In nucleotides, the CDR3 is TGTGCCATCAGTAGACAGTTTAATTCACCCCTCCACTTT. It yields the protein CAISRQFNSPLHF.

The chain combines TRBV12-3 or TRBV12-4 with TRBJ1-5; D is undetermined. This CDR3 comprises 15 residues. The ends were cut back, 2 bases at V and 0 bases at J, with 8 bases in the middle. CDR3 protein: CASSLRTVSNQPQHF. CDR3 sequence (DNA): TGTGCCAGCAGTTTAAGGACTGTTAGCAATCAGCCCCAGCATTTT.

The V and J genes are TRBV24-1 and TRBJ2-3; 8 positions match TRBD1. The CDR3 covers 20 residues. From germline, CDR1 is KGHDR and CDR2 SFDVKD. J lost 2 bases, V lost 5 bases, and 20 bases had no gene match. The CDR3 protein is CATSVGFEGQDTIFTDTQYF. The CDR3 DNA reads TGTGCCACCAGTGTCGGGTTCGAGGGACAGGATACCATCTTCACAGATACGCAGTATTTT.

The genes are TRBV19 and TRBJ1-6, with D possibly matching TRBD1 (5 bases). There are 15 residues in the CDR3. Trimming took 3 bases from V and 7 from J, leaving 13 bases between them. Germline CDR1 reads LNHDA; CDR2 reads SQIVND (reference sequence). DNA for the CDR3: TGTGCCAGTAGTATCGGACAAGGGTCCAATTCACCCCTCCACTTT. Translated, it gives CASSIGQGSNSPLHF.

This sequence joins TRBV6-5 and TRBJ1-1; perhaps TRBD1 as D (5 bases). Germline V gives CDR1 MNHEY, CDR2 SVGAGI. The CDR3 length is 13 residues. Trimming cost V 2 bases and J 3 bases, with 7 bases left between them. CDR3 bases: TGTGCCAGCAGTTACGCGGGGCACACTGAAGCTTTCTTT. As protein: CASSYAGHTEAFF.

The gene calls are TRBV29-1 and TRBJ1-2; tentative D call: TRBD1 (6 bases). The CDR3 has 12 residues. Germline-derived CDR1 and CDR2 are SQVTM and ANQGSEA. Trimming took 7 bases from V and 4 from J, leaving 13 bases between them. The CDR3 here is CSATGPSYGYTF. Here the CDR3 DNA reads TGCAGCGCGACAGGACCCAGCTATGGCTACACCTTC. Drawing the rest from reference TRBV29-1 and TRBJ1-2, the complete variable domain is SAVISQKPSRDICQRGTSLTIQCQVDSQVTMMFWYRQQPGQSLTLIATANQGSEATYESGFVIDKFPISRPNLTFSTLTVSNMSPEDSSIYLCSATGPSYGYTFGSGTRLTVV.

The chain is built from TRBV10-2 and TRBJ2-3; D not resolved. This CDR3 region has 11 residues. Germline V lookup: CDR1 WSHSY, CDR2 SAAADI. Trimming cost V 8 bases and J 3 bases, with 6 bases left between them. DNA of the CDR3: TGCGCCAGCGCTTTTACAGATACGCAGTATTTT. As protein: CASAFTDTQYF.

The chain recombines TRBV19 with TRBJ2-7; 8 bases agree with TRBD2. The V and J ends lost 6 bases and 5 bases, in that order; junction bases with no gene match: 6. Germline V gene lookup returns CDR1 LNHDA and CDR2 SQIVND (reference sequence). This CDR3 comprises 13 residues. The CDR3 DNA reads as TGTGCCAGTAGCAGCGGGAGTAAAGACGAGCAGTACTTC. Amino acid sequence: CASSSGSKDEQYF.

This clonotype occurred once. This chain joins TRBV5-4 and TRBJ2-6; 9 nucleotides match TRBD1. CDR1 and CDR2 from the germline V gene are SGHNT and YYREEE (reference sequence). With 2 bases clipped from V and 0 bases from J, the junction kept 6 bases outside the gene matches. CDR3 length: 18 amino acids. The CDR3 sequence: CASSLIGTGFSGANVLTF. Written as DNA, the CDR3 is TGTGCCAGCAGCTTAATCGGGACAGGGTTCTCTGGGGCCAACGTCCTGACTTTC.

This rearrangement joins TRBV12-3 or TRBV12-4 to TRBJ1-2, with D unresolved. The V and J ends lost 4 bases and 8 bases respectively, with 11 bases between them. This CDR3 is built from 12 residues. In DNA, the CDR3 is TGTGCCAGCAGTTCGATCGGTCGGGGCTACACCTTC. It is translated as CASSSIGRGYTF.

The genes are TRBV3-1 and TRBJ1-3; TRBD1 is a possible D gene (5 bases). Trimming left V 8 bases short and J 0 bases short, with 8 bases between. The CDR3 covers 13 residues. Germline CDR1 LGHDT, CDR2 YNNKEL (reference sequence). The chain's CDR3 is CASRQSSGNTIYF. CDR3 DNA: TGTGCCAGCCGACAGAGCTCTGGAAACACCATATATTTT. Variable domain in full (rest from reference TRBV3-1 and TRBJ1-3): DTAVSQTPKYLVTQMGNDKSIKCEQNLGHDTMYWYKQDSKKFLKIMFSYNNKELIINETVPNRFSPKSPDKAHLNLHINSLELGDSAVYFCASRQSSGNTIYFGEGSWLTVV.

CDR3 loop: CASSQVDVGTEAFF. The DNA for the CDR3 is TGTGCCAGCAGCCAAGTGGACGTGGGGACTGAAGCTTTCTTT. The chain employs TRBV3-1 and TRBJ1-1; no clear D gene. Germline CDR1 LGHDT, CDR2 YNNKEL (reference sequence). CDR3 length: 14 amino acids. The V gene lost 1 base and the J gene lost 5 bases, with 11 bases spanning the gap.